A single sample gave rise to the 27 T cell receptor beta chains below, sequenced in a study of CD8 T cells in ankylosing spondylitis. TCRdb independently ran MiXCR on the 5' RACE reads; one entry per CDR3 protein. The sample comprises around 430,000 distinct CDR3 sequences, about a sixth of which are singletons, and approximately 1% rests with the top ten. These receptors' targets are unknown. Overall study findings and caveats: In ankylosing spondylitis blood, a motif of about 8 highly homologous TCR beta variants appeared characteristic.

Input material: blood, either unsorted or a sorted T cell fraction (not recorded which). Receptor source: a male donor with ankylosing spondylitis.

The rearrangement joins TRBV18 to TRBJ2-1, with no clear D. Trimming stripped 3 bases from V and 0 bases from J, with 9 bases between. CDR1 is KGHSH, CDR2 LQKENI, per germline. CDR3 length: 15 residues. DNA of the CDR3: TGTGCCAGCTCACCGGGGATAGGCTCCTACAATGAGCAGTTCTTC. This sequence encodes CASSPGIGSYNEQFF.

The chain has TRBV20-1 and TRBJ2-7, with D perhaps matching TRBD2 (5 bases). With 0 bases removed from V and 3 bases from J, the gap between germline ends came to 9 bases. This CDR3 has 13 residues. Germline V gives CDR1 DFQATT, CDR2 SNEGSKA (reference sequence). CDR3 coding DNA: TGCAGTGCTAGAGATTCTAGCATCTACGAGCAGTACTTC. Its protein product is CSARDSSIYEQYF.

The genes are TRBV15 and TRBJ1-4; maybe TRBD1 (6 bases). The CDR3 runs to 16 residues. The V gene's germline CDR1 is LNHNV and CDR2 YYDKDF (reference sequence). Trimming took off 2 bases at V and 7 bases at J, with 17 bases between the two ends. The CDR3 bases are TGTGCCACCAGCAGAAACAAGGGGGACGTCGCTGAAAAACTGTTTTTT. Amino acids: CATSRNKGDVAEKLFF.

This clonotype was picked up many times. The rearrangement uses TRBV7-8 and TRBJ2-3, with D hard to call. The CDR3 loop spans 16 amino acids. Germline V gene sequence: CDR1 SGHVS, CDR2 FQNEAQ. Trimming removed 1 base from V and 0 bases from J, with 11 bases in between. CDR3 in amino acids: CASSLELPASTDTQYF. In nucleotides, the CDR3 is TGTGCCAGCAGCTTAGAACTCCCAGCAAGCACAGATACGCAGTATTTT.

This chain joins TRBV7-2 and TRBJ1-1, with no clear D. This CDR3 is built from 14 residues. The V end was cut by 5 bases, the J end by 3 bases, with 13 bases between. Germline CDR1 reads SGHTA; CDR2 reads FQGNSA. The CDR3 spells CASSPRGGYTEAFF. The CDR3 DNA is TGTGCCAGCAGCCCCCGGGGAGGGTACACTGAAGCTTTCTTT.

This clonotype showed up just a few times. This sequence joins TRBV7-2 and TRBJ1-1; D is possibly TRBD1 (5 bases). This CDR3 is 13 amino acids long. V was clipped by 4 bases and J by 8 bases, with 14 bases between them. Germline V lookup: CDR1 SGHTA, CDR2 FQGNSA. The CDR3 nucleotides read TGTGCCAGCAGCTGGGACGGGGGTAGGGAAGCTTTCTTT. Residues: CASSWDGGREAFF.

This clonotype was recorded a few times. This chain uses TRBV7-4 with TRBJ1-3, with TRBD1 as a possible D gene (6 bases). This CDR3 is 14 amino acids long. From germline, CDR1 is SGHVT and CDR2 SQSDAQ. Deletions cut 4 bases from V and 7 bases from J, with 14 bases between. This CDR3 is CASSYSTGTNTIYF. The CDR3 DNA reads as TGTGCCAGCAGCTACTCTACAGGGACCAACACCATATATTTT.

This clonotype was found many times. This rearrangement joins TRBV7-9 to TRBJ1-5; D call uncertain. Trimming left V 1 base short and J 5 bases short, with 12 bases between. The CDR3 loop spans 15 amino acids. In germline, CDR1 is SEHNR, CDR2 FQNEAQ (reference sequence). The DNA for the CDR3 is TGTGCCAGCAGCTTAGGTTTCGAGGGAGATCAGCCCCAGCATTTT. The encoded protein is CASSLGFEGDQPQHF.

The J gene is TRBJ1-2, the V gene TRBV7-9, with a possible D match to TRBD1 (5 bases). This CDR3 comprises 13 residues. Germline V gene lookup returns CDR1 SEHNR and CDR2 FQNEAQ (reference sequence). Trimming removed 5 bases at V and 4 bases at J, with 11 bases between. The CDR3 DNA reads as TGTGCCAGCAGCCCAGGGACCTTCTATGGCTACACCTTC. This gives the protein CASSPGTFYGYTF.

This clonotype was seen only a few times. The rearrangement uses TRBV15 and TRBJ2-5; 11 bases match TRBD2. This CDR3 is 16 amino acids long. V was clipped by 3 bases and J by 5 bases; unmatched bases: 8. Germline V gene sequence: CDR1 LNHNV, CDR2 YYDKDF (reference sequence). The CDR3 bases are TGTGCCACCAGCAGTCTTAGCGGGAGGGGGGGTGAGACCCAGTACTTC. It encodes CATSSLSGRGGETQYF.

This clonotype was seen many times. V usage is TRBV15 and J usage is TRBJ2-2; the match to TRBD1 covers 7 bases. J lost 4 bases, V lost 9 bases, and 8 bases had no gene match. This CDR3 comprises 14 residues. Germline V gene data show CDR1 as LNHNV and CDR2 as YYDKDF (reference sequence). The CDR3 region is CATKTGSRTGELFF. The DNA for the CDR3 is TGTGCCACAAAGACAGGGTCGCGCACCGGGGAGCTGTTTTTT.

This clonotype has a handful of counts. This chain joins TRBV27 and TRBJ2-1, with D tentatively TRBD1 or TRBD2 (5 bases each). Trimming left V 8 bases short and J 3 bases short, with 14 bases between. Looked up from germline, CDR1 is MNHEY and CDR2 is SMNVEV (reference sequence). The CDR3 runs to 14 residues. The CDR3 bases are TGTGCCAGCCATTCGGGACGGAACTACAATGAGCAGTTCTTC. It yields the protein CASHSGRNYNEQFF.

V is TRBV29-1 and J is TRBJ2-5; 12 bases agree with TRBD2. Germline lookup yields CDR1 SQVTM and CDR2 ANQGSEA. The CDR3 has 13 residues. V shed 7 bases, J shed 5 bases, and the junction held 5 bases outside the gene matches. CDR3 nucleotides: TGCAGCGCCCAACTAGCGGGGGGTGAGACCCAGTACTTC. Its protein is CSAQLAGGETQYF.

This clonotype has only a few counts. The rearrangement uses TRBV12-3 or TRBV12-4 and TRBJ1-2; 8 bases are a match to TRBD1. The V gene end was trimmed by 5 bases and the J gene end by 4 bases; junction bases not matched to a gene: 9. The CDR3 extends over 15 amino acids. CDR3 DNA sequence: TGTGCCAGCAGTAATAAGAGGACAGGGATCTATGGCTACACCTTC. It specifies CASSNKRTGIYGYTF.

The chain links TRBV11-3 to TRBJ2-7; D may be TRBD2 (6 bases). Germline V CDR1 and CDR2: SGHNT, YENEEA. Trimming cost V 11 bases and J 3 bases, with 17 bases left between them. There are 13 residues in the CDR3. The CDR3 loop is CAYKTGEVYEQYF. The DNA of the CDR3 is TGTGCCTACAAAACGGGGGAGGTCTACGAGCAGTACTTC.

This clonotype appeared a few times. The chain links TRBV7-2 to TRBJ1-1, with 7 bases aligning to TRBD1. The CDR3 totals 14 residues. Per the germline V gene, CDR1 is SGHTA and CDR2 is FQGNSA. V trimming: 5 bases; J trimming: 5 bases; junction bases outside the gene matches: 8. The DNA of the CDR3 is TGTGCCAGCAGCACGGGACAGATTAGAACTGAAGCTTTCTTT. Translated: CASSTGQIRTEAFF.

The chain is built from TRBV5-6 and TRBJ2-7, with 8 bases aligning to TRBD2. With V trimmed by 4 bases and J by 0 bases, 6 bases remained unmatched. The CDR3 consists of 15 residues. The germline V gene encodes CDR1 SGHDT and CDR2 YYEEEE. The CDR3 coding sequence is TGTGCCAGCAGCCCGGGGGGGGCGAACTCCTACGAGCAGTACTTC. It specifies CASSPGGANSYEQYF.

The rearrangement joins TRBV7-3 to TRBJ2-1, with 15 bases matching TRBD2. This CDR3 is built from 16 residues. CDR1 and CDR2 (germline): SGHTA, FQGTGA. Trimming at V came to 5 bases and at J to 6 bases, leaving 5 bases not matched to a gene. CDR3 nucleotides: TGTGCCAGCAGCCCCCGGACTAGCGGGGGGGTCAATGAGCAGTTCTTC. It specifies CASSPRTSGGVNEQFF. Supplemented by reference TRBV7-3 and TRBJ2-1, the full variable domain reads GAGVSQTPSNKVTEKGKYVELRCDPISGHTALYWYRQSLGQGPEFLIYFQGTGAADDSGLPNDRFFAVRPEGSVSTLKIQRTERGDSAVYLCASSPRTSGGVNEQFFGPGTRLTVL.

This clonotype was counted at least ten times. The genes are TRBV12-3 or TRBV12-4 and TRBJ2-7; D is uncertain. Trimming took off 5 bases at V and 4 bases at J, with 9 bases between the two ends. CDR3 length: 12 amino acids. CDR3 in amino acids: CASSKDGYEQYF. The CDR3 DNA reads TGTGCCAGCAGTAAGGACGGATACGAGCAGTACTTC.

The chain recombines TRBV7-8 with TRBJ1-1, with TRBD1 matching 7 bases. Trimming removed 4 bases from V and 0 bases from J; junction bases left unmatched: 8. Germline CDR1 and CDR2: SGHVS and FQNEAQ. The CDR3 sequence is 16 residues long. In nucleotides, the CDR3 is TGTGCCAGCAGCTCCCGACAGGGTTTCATGAACACTGAAGCTTTCTTT. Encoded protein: CASSSRQGFMNTEAFF.

As DNA, the CDR3 is TGCAGCGTTAGAGGGGACAGGGGAGCTTTCTTT. Translating gives CSVRGDRGAFF. V is TRBV29-1 and J is TRBJ1-1; 10 bases agree with TRBD1. The V gene end was trimmed by 5 bases and the J gene end by 10 bases; junction bases not matched to a gene: 4. Per the germline V gene, CDR1 is SQVTM and CDR2 is ANQGSEA. This CDR3 spans 11 amino acids.

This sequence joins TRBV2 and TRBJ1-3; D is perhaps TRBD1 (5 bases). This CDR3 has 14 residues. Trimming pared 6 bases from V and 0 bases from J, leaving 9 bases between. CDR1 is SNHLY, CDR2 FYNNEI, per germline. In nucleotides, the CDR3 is TGTGCCAGCAGGGGAGGGGCCTCTGGAAACACCATATATTTT. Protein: CASRGGASGNTIYF.

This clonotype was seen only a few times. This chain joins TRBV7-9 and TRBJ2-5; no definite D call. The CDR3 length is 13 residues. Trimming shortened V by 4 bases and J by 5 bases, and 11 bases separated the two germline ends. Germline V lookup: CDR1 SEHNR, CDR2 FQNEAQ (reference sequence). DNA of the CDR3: TGTGCCAGCAGCTACTTTGTGTCGGAGACCCAGTACTTC. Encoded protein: CASSYFVSETQYF.

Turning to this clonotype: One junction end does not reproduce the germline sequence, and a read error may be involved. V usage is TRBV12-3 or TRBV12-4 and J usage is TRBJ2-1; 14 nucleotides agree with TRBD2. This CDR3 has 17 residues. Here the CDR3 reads CARRPGTSGSSYNEQFF. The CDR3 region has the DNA TGTGCCCGCAGACCCGGGACTAGCGGGAGCTCCTACAATGAGCAGTTCTTC.

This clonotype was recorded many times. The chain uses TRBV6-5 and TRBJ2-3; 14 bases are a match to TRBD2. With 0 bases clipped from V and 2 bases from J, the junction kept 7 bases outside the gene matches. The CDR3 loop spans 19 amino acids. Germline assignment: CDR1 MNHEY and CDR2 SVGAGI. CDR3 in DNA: TGTGCCAGCAGTTACTCTAGAGGGACTAGCGGGAGCCTCACAGATACGCAGTATTTT. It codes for CASSYSRGTSGSLTDTQYF.

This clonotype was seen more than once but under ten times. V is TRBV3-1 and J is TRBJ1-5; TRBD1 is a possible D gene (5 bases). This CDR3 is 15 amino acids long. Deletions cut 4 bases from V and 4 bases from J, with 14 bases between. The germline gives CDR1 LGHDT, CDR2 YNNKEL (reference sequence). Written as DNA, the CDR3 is TGTGCCAGCAGCCGGTTCCGGGACGGGAATCAGCCCCAGCATTTT. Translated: CASSRFRDGNQPQHF.

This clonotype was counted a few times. The CDR3, as DNA: TGTGCCAGCAGTTTAATCAGCAGGGGGCGAATCAGGAGCAATCAGCCCCAGCATTTT. Residues: CASSLISRGRIRSNQPQHF. V and J are TRBV28 and TRBJ1-5; 8 positions match TRBD1. The junction had 13 bases not matched to a gene; V was cut back by 2 bases and J by 1 base. This CDR3 has 19 residues. Germline V lookup: CDR1 MDHEN, CDR2 SYDVKM.